The sequence of this T cell receptor beta chain was determined in a study of cytomegalovirus exposure and HLA in healthy donors. Study at large: The same platform was used for the 100 to 150 validation repertoires as for the roughly 660 first-cohort repertoires, as reported in a later analysis.

With regard to this clone: The target antigen is unknown.

The germline CDR1 and CDR2 sequences are MDHEN and SYDVKM. CDR3 length: 12 residues. J was trimmed by 9 bases and V by 6 bases; bases with no gene match: 4. Regarding the study as a whole: Reported results showed that the classifier diagnosed cytomegalovirus status with high specificity and sensitivity.

Sequenced by immunoSEQ multiplex PCR; TCRdb stores in-frame clones only, minus some. This table has around 63,000 clones, about 95% appearing once. The clonotype was recovered from a woman younger than 30 in good health and CMV-seronegative. The V and J genes are TRBV28 and TRBJ2-1, with TRBD2 matching 8 bases. The sample comprised PBMCs. CDR3 residues: CASSPREGEQFF. The CDR3 coding sequence is TGTGCCAGCAGCCCCCGGGAGGGTGAGCAGTTCTTC.